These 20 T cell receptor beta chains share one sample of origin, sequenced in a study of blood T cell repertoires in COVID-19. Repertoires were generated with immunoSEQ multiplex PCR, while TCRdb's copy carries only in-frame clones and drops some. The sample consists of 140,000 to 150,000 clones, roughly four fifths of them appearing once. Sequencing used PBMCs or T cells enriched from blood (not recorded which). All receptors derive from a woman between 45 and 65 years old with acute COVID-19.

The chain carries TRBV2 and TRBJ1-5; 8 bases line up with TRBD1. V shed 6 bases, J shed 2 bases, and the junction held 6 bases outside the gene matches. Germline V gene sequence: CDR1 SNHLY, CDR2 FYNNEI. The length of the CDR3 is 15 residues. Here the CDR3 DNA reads TGTGCCAGCAGCCGGACAGGGACTGGCAATCAGCCCCAGCATTTT. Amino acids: CASSRTGTGNQPQHF.

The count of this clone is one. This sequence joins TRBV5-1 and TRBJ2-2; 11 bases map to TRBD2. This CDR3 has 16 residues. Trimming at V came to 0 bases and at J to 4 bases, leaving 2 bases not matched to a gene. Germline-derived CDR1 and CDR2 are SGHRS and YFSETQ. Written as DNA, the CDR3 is TGCGCCAGCAGCTTGGCACTAGCGGGAGCCACCGGGGAGCTGTTTTTT. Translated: CASSLALAGATGELFF.

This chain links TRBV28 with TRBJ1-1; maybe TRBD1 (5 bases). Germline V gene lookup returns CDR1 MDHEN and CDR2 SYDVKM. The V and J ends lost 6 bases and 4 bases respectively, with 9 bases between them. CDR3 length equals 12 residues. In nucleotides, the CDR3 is TGTGCCAGCAGGGGGCGTTTCACTGAAGCTTTCTTT. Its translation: CASRGRFTEAFF.

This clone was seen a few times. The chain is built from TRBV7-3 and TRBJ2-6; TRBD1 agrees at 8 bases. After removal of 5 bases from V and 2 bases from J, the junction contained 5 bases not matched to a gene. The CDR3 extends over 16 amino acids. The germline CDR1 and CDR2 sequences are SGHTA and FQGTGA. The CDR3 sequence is CASSPRTGTGANVLTF. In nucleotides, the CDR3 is TGTGCCAGCAGCCCCCGGACAGGGACTGGGGCCAACGTCCTGACTTTC. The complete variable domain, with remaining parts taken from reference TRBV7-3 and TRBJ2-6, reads GAGVSQTPSNKVTEKGKYVELRCDPISGHTALYWYRQSLGQGPEFLIYFQGTGAADDSGLPNDRFFAVRPEGSVSTLKIQRTERGDSAVYLCASSPRTGTGANVLTFGAGSRLTVL.

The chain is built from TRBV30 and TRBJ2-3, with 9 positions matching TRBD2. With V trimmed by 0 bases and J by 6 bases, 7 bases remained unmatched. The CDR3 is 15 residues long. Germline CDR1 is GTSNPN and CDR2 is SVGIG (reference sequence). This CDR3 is CAWSVGLAGGDTQYF. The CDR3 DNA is TGTGCCTGGAGTGTGGGACTAGCAGGGGGGGATACGCAGTATTTT.

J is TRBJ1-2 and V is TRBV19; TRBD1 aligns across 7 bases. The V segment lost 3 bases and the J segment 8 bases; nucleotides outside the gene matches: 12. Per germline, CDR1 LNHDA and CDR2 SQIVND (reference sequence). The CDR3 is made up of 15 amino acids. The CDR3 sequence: CASSIGGQASSGYTF. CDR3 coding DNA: TGTGCCAGTAGTATCGGAGGACAGGCGAGTAGCGGCTACACCTTC.

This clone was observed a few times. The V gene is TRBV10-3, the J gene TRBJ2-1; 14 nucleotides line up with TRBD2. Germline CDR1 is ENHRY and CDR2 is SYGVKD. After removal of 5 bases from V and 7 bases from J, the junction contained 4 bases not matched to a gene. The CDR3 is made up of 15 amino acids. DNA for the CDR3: TGTGCCATCAGTCCCGGGACTAGCGGGAGTAATGAGCAGTTCTTC. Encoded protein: CAISPGTSGSNEQFF.

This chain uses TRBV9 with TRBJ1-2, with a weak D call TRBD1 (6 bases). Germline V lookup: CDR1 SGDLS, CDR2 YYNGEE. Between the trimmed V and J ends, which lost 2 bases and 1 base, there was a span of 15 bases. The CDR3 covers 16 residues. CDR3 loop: CASSVSTDRLNYGYTF. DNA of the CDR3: TGTGCCAGCAGCGTCTCCACAGACAGGCTTAACTATGGCTACACCTTC.

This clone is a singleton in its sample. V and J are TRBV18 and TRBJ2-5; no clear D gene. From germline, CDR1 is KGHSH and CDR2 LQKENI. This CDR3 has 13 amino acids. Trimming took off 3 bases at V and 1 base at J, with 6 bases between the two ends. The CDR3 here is CASSPSLQETQYF. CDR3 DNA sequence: TGTGCCAGCTCACCTTCCCTCCAAGAGACCCAGTACTTC.

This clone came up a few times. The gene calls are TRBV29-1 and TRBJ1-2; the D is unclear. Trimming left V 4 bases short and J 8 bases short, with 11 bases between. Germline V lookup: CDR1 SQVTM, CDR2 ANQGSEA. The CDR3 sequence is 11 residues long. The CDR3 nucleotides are TGCAGCGTTGTGGCCGGGAACGGCTACACCTTC. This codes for CSVVAGNGYTF.

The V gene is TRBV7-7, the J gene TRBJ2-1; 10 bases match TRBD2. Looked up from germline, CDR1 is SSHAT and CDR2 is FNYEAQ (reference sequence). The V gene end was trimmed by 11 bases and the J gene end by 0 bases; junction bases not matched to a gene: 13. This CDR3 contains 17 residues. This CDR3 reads CARGASGRGGSYNEQFF. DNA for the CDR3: TGTGCCCGGGGGGCTAGCGGGAGAGGGGGCTCCTACAATGAGCAGTTCTTC.

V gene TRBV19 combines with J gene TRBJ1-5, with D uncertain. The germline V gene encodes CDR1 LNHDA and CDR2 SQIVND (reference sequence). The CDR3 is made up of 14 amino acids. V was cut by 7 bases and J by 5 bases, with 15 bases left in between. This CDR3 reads CASTQMVLDQPQHF. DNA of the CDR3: TGTGCCAGTACCCAGATGGTGTTGGATCAGCCCCAGCATTTT.

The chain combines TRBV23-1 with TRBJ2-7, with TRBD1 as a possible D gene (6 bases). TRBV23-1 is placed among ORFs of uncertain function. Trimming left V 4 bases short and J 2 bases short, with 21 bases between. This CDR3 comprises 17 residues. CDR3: CASSLNRPLDSPYEQYF. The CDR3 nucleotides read TGCGCCAGCAGTCTCAATCGACCCTTGGACAGTCCCTACGAGCAGTACTTC.

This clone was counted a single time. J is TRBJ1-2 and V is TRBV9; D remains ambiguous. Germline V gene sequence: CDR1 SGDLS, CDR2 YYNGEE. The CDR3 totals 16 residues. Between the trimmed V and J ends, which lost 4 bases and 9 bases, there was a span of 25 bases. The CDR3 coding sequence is TGTGCCAGCAGCCCTGGGATATCCTCGAGTCCCGGGAGCTACACCTTC. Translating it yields CASSPGISSSPGSYTF.

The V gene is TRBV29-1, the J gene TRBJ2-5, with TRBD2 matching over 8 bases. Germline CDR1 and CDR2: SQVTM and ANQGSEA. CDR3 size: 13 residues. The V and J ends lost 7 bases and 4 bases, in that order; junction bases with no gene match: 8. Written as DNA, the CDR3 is TGCAGCGCTCAGGGGCTAGCGGGAGAGACCCAGTACTTC. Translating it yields CSAQGLAGETQYF.

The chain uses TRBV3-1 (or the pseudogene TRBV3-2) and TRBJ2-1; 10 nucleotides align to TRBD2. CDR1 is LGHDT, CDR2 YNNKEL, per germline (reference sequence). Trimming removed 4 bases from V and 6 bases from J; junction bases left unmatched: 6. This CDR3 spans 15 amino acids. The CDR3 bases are TGTGCCAGCAGCCGAAGCGGGAGGGCCCCCAATGAGCAGTTCTTC. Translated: CASSRSGRAPNEQFF.

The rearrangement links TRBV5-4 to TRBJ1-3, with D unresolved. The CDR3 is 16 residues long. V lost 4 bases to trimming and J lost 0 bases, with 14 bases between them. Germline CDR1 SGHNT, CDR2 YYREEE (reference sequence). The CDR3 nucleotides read TGTGCCAGCAGCCCCTCCCCCTCGGGCTCTGGAAACACCATATATTTT. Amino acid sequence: CASSPSPSGSGNTIYF.

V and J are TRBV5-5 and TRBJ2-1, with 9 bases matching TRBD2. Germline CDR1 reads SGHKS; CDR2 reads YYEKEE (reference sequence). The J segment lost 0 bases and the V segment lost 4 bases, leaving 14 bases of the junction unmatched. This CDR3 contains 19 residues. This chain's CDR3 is CASSLLPPSGDGSYNEQFF. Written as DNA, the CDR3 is TGTGCCAGCAGCCTCCTCCCCCCTAGCGGGGATGGCTCCTACAATGAGCAGTTCTTC.

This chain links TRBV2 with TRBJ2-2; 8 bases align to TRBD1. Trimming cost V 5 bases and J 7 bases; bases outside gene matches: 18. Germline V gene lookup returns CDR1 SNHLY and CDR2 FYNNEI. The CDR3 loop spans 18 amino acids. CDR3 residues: CASSPALGQGRAGGELFF. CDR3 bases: TGTGCCAGCAGTCCCGCCCTTGGACAGGGCCGGGCCGGCGGGGAGCTGTTTTTT.

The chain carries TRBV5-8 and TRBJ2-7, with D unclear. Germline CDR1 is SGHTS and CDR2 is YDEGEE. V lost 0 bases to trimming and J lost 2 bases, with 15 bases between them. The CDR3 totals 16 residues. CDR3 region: CASSLGIILGTYEQYF. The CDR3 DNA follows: TGTGCCAGCAGCTTGGGAATTATTTTGGGCACCTACGAGCAGTACTTC.